This record concerns one T cell receptor (beta chain) sequence. The sample belongs to a study of T cell responses to AZD1222 COVID-19 vaccine. The overall study: Second doses were pooled across both intervals (about 4 or about 12 weeks).

The method was immunoSEQ multiplex PCR; TCRdb's version includes in-frame clones alone and lacks a portion of them. The sample records fewer than 130,000 clones, 88% being singletons. The sample here was peripheral blood, taken on day 0 of AZD1222 vaccination. This sequence originates from an adult in good health.

CDR3 protein: CASSVLADNEQFF. The CDR3 coding sequence is TGCGCCAGCAGTGTCCTAGCGGACAATGAGCAGTTCTTC. The chain has TRBV10-1 and TRBJ2-1; the match to TRBD2 covers 7 bases. J gave up 5 bases and V 4 bases, and 2 bases lay outside the gene matches. Germline CDR1 reads WNHNN; CDR2 reads SYGVQD (reference sequence). The CDR3 is made up of 13 amino acids.